Following are 27 T cell receptor beta chains from one sample sequenced in a study of T cell responses to AZD1222 COVID-19 vaccine. Sequencing used immunoSEQ multiplex PCR; TCRdb keeps in-frame clones, though not all of them. The sample has about 100,000 clones, 85% to 95% seen once. Sequencing was performed on peripheral blood, taken on day 0 of AZD1222 vaccination. These receptors came from an adult in good health.

J is TRBJ1-1 and V is TRBV6-6; D gene unclear. Trimming took 6 bases from V and 7 from J, leaving 15 bases between them. CDR1 MNHNY and CDR2 SVGAGI come from the germline V gene (reference sequence). This CDR3 has 13 residues. The CDR3 bases are TGTGCCAGCAGCCAAGGGTCGGGTCTTGAAGCTTTCTTT. It encodes CASSQGSGLEAFF.

The CDR3 here is CASSQDQGGVETQYF. For the CDR3, the DNA is TGCGCCAGCAGCCAAGATCAGGGGGGAGTGGAGACCCAGTACTTC. This sequence joins TRBV4-1 and TRBJ2-5; D might be TRBD1 (7 bases). Trimming left V 0 bases short and J 5 bases short, with 13 bases between. The germline V gene has CDR1 MGHRA and CDR2 YSYEKL. This CDR3 region has 15 residues.

The gene calls are TRBV7-9 and TRBJ2-7; 7 nucleotides line up with TRBD1. Germline trimming cut 3 bases from V and 3 bases from J; bases unmatched to any gene: 5. The germline gives CDR1 SEHNR, CDR2 FQNEAQ (reference sequence). This CDR3 is built from 14 residues. The chain's CDR3 is CASSFEGAYYEQYF. DNA for the CDR3: TGTGCCAGCAGCTTTGAGGGGGCCTACTACGAGCAGTACTTC.

CDR3 coding DNA: TGTGCCTGGAGTGTACTCGTACCACCCCTCCACTTT. Amino acid sequence: CAWSVLVPPLHF. J is TRBJ1-6 and V is TRBV30; no firm D call. CDR3 length: 12 amino acids. Germline loops: CDR1 GTSNPN, CDR2 SVGIG (reference sequence). Trimming removed 0 bases at V and 11 bases at J, with 8 bases between.

This clone was recorded only once. The V gene is TRBV6-5, the J gene TRBJ1-1; the D is unclear. The CDR3 has 13 residues. Trimming removed 5 bases from V and 3 bases from J, with 10 bases in between. The germline CDR1 and CDR2 sequences are MNHEY and SVGAGI. CDR3 sequence (DNA): TGTGCCAGCAGTCAGAGGTCCGACACTGAAGCTTTCTTT. Its translation: CASSQRSDTEAFF.

This clone came up once. The chain employs TRBV30 and TRBJ1-4, with a weak D call TRBD1 (6 bases). With 4 bases removed from V and 0 bases from J, the gap between germline ends came to 6 bases. Germline V gene sequence: CDR1 GTSNPN, CDR2 SVGIG (reference sequence). The CDR3 runs to 13 residues. The CDR3 DNA is TGTGCCTGGAAGGGGGCAACTAATGAAAAACTGTTTTTT. Its protein is CAWKGATNEKLFF.

Turning to this clone: At one end, the junction sequence differs from germline, possibly due to a read error. J is TRBJ2-3 and V is TRBV7-7, with D maybe TRBD1 (5 bases). Germline CDR1 and CDR2: SSHAT and FNYEAQ (reference sequence). The CDR3 extends over 15 amino acids. The CDR3 is CASSLGADSTDTQYF. The CDR3 bases are TGTGCTAGCAGCTTAGGGGCAGACAGCACAGATACGCAGTATTTT.

The table lists this clone with a few counts. This chain uses TRBV5-4 with TRBJ2-3, with 8 bases matching TRBD1. The V and J ends lost 6 bases and 4 bases, in that order; junction bases with no gene match: 10. Germline V lookup: CDR1 SGHNT, CDR2 YYREEE (reference sequence). The CDR3 is made up of 15 amino acids. Written as DNA, the CDR3 is TGTGCCAGCACCCGGACAGGGATGGTCGCAGATACGCAGTATTTT. The encoded protein is CASTRTGMVADTQYF.

The V call is TRBV6-1, the J call TRBJ1-3; no reliable D call. Germline V gives CDR1 MNHNS, CDR2 SASEGT. Deletions cut 2 bases from V and 0 bases from J, with 8 bases between. The CDR3 covers 15 residues. DNA for the CDR3: TGTGCCAGCAGTGAAACCGGGTCCTCTGGAAACACCATATATTTT. It encodes CASSETGSSGNTIYF.

The chain is built from TRBV7-2 and TRBJ1-1, with D maybe TRBD1 (5 bases). The V end was cut by 5 bases, the J end by 5 bases, with 12 bases between. CDR1 is SGHTA and CDR2 is FQGNSA in the germline V gene. The CDR3 length is 13 residues. DNA for the CDR3: TGTGCCAGCAGCCCCCAGCCAGGGACTGAAGCTTTCTTT. It translates to CASSPQPGTEAFF. Full variable domain (rest looked up from reference TRBV7-2 and TRBJ1-1): GAGVSQSPSNKVTEKGKDVELRCDPISGHTALYWYRQSLGQGLEFLIYFQGNSAPDKSGLPSDRFSAERTGGSVSTLTIQRTQQEDSAVYLCASSPQPGTEAFFGQGTRLTVV.

V gene TRBV10-3 combines with J gene TRBJ2-1; D is perhaps TRBD2 (7 bases). Trimming took off 4 bases at V and 9 bases at J, with 19 bases between the two ends. This CDR3 comprises 15 residues. The germline gives CDR1 ENHRY, CDR2 SYGVKD. The CDR3 DNA sequence: TGTGCCATCAGTGGGACTAGGGGGACCGTCAGTGAGCAGTTCTTC. It translates to CAISGTRGTVSEQFF.

For this clone: This sample includes further DNA sequences coding for the same CDR3. The genes are TRBV30 and TRBJ2-3; possibly TRBD1 or TRBD2 for D (5 bases each). Germline values: CDR1 GTSNPN, CDR2 SVGIG (reference sequence). The CDR3 loop spans 11 amino acids. With 3 bases removed from V and 6 bases from J, the gap between germline ends came to 7 bases. The CDR3 nucleotides read TGTGCCTGGAGCTGGGGGGATACGCAGTATTTT. It is translated as CAWSWGDTQYF.

The V gene is TRBV5-1, the J gene TRBJ1-6, with unresolved D. V lost 0 bases and J lost 6, with 7 bases in between. Per germline, CDR1 SGHRS and CDR2 YFSETQ. CDR3 length: 14 amino acids. CDR3 region: CASSLEASNSPLHF. The CDR3 DNA follows: TGCGCCAGCAGCTTGGAGGCCTCTAATTCACCCCTCCACTTT.

V usage is TRBV30 and J usage is TRBJ2-7; 10 bases align to TRBD2. The germline V gene has CDR1 GTSNPN and CDR2 SVGIG (reference sequence). The V and J ends lost 2 bases and 4 bases, in that order; junction bases with no gene match: 11. The CDR3 contains 16 residues. CDR3 sequence reads: CAWSPPWASGSYEQYF. The CDR3, as DNA: TGTGCCTGGAGTCCTCCTTGGGCTAGCGGGAGTTACGAGCAGTACTTC.

The chain combines TRBV25-1 with TRBJ2-6; a possible D gene is TRBD1 (6 bases). Trimming took off 10 bases at V and 2 bases at J, with 18 bases between the two ends. The CDR3 length is 16 residues. CDR1 and CDR2 from the germline V gene are MGHDK and SYGVNS. CDR3 DNA sequence: TGTGCCACCGCGCAGGGGAGTCTTGCTGGGGCCAACGTCCTGACTTTC. Amino acids: CATAQGSLAGANVLTF.

This clone was seen a few times. The chain couples TRBV4-2 to TRBJ2-7, with 8 bases matching TRBD2. CDR3 length: 16 amino acids. Germline V CDR1 and CDR2: LGHNA, YNFKEQ. J was trimmed by 1 base and V by 0 bases; bases with no gene match: 5. The CDR3: CASSQDAGLVSYEQYF. The CDR3, as DNA: TGTGCCAGCAGCCAAGATGCGGGACTAGTTTCCTACGAGCAGTACTTC.

This chain joins TRBV6-5 and TRBJ2-1, with 7 bases that match TRBD2. The germline V gene has CDR1 MNHEY and CDR2 SVGAGI. The V and J ends lost 7 bases and 1 base, in that order; junction bases with no gene match: 4. The CDR3 covers 14 residues. CDR3: CASTEGGSYNEQFF. The CDR3 nucleotides are TGTGCCAGCACGGAGGGAGGGTCCTACAATGAGCAGTTCTTC.

V and J are TRBV13 and TRBJ1-5, with 7 bases fitting TRBD1. CDR1 is PRHDT and CDR2 is FYEKMQ in the germline V gene (reference sequence). V shed 5 bases, J shed 7 bases, and the junction held 11 bases outside the gene matches. This CDR3 has 15 amino acids. The CDR3 sequence: CASSKTGSSLQPQHF. Written as DNA, the CDR3 is TGTGCCAGCAGCAAGACAGGGTCCTCTTTACAGCCCCAGCATTTT.

The chain is built from TRBV5-1 and TRBJ2-5; 15 bases match TRBD2. Germline V gene sequence: CDR1 SGHRS, CDR2 YFSETQ. V was clipped by 3 bases and J by 2 bases; unmatched bases: 2. The CDR3 has 16 residues. The CDR3 nucleotides read TGCGCCAGCAGCTCGGGACTAGCGGGAGGACAAGAGACCCAGTACTTC. Encoded protein: CASSSGLAGGQETQYF.

This clone was seen only once. The gene calls are TRBV7-6 and TRBJ1-5; 11 bases match TRBD1. V was pared by 5 bases and J by 7 bases, with 4 bases of the junction left unmatched. Germline CDR1 reads SGHVS; CDR2 reads FNYEAQ. This CDR3 is built from 14 residues. This chain's CDR3 is CASSVGTGGQPQHF. In DNA, the CDR3 is TGTGCCAGCAGCGTAGGGACAGGGGGACAGCCCCAGCATTTT.

This chain uses TRBV7-8 with TRBJ2-1, with TRBD2 matching 8 bases. This CDR3 comprises 16 residues. V was clipped by 1 base and J by 7 bases; unmatched bases: 9. CDR1 SGHVS and CDR2 FQNEAQ come from the germline V gene. The CDR3 region is CASSLGPSGTRNEQFF. DNA for the CDR3: TGTGCCAGCAGCTTAGGTCCCTCCGGGACTAGAAATGAGCAGTTCTTC.

V gene TRBV28 combines with J gene TRBJ1-1, with TRBD1 as a possible D gene (5 bases). V was trimmed by 5 bases and J by 0 bases, leaving 13 bases between them. The CDR3 has 15 amino acids. The V gene's germline CDR1 is MDHEN and CDR2 SYDVKM. The CDR3 region is CASSPPTEMNTEAFF. The CDR3 DNA follows: TGTGCCAGCAGTCCCCCGACAGAAATGAACACTGAAGCTTTCTTT.

This chain connects TRBV7-8 to TRBJ2-5; D gene unclear. Trimming cost V 3 bases and J 4 bases, with 15 bases left between them. This CDR3 is built from 15 residues. CDR1 is SGHVS and CDR2 is FQNEAQ in the germline V gene. As DNA, the CDR3 is TGTGCCAGCAGCTTCTCTCTCGGTTTAGGAGAGACCCAGTACTTC. Its protein is CASSFSLGLGETQYF.

The gene calls are TRBV29-1 and TRBJ2-5; no definite D call. V lost 6 bases and J 4 bases, leaving 9 bases between the germline ends. The germline V gene has CDR1 SQVTM and CDR2 ANQGSEA. The CDR3 extends over 11 amino acids. The CDR3 reads CSVWGAETQYF. As DNA, the CDR3 is TGCAGCGTGTGGGGTGCAGAGACCCAGTACTTC. The full variable domain, completed using reference TRBV29-1 and TRBJ2-5, is SAVISQKPSRDICQRGTSLTIQCQVDSQVTMMFWYRQQPGQSLTLIATANQGSEATYESGFVIDKFPISRPNLTFSTLTVSNMSPEDSSIYLCSVWGAETQYFGPGTRLLVL.

The genes are TRBV4-1 and TRBJ2-7, with a tentative D call TRBD2 (7 bases). The CDR3 is 16 residues long. Trimming shortened V by 1 base and J by 6 bases, and 19 bases separated the two germline ends. Germline lookup yields CDR1 MGHRA and CDR2 YSYEKL. The CDR3 region has the DNA TGCGCCAGCAGCCAAGTATCGGGGGGCGTCTGGGGCGAGCAGTACTTC. The encoded protein is CASSQVSGGVWGEQYF.

To note about this clone: Germline is not matched at one junction end, which may reflect a read error. V is TRBV7-7 and J is TRBJ2-1; D is unclear. The V gene's germline CDR1 is SSHAT and CDR2 FNYEAQ (reference sequence). The CDR3 runs 15 residues. This CDR3 is CASSLAVGYHWEQFF. DNA for the CDR3: TGTGCTAGCAGCTTAGCTGTGGGCTACCACTGGGAGCAGTTCTTC.

This chain connects TRBV19 to TRBJ2-2; D gene ambiguous. This CDR3 comprises 14 residues. The V and J ends lost 8 bases and 6 bases respectively, with 16 bases between them. The germline gives CDR1 LNHDA, CDR2 SQIVND (reference sequence). This CDR3 reads CASCGLAGAGELFF. The DNA of the CDR3 is TGTGCCAGTTGTGGGTTAGCTGGGGCCGGGGAGCTGTTTTTT.